These T cell receptor beta chains were read from a single sample in a study. TCRdb used MiXCR to reprocess the 5' RACE reads, holding one entry per CDR3 protein. Found here are about 40,000 distinct CDR3 sequences, roughly 23% of them singletons; the top ten hold 3.5% to 4.5%. The source material was Tregs sorted from a lymph node. The origin of the receptors is a female donor with breast cancer. The conserved cysteine and the conserved F or W are not part of the CDR3 here. The order of the fields is J gene, V gene, CDR3 protein.

TRBJ2-1 | TRBV20-1 | SARAGEAYNEQF
TRBJ2-1 | TRBV9 | ASSVASRDNEQF
TRBJ2-2 | TRBV9 | ASSARPLDTGELF
TRBJ1-5 | TRBV2 | ASSAGVRQPQH
TRBJ2-3 | TRBV7-8 | ASSLLSPGQSPDTQY
TRBJ2-7 | TRBV28 | ASSPHQYRGESYEQY
TRBJ2-1 | TRBV12-3/TRBV12-4 | ASTMRQGSYNEQF
TRBJ2-2 | TRBV7-3 | ASSLSPSGIAGELF
TRBJ2-3 | TRBV19 | ASSIGLAGGPSTDTQC
TRBJ2-1 | TRBV7-2 | ASSLMEGMYNEQF
TRBJ2-1 | TRBV4-2 | ASSPARTSGSGNEQF
TRBJ2-5 | TRBV4-2 | ASSQVPGETQY
TRBJ2-7 | TRBV29-1 | SVDLGSSYEQY
TRBJ1-1 | TRBV5-6 | ASSHPAQVEAF
TRBJ1-4 | TRBV12-3/TRBV12-4 | ASSGEELEKLF
TRBJ1-2 | TRBV9 | ASSVEDARGDYGYT
TRBJ2-1 | TRBV6-1 | ASRDELPRGNEQF
TRBJ2-1 | TRBV28 | ASSLTQQNNEQF
TRBJ2-5 | TRBV4-1 | ASSQGASLRGLQETQY
TRBJ2-7 | TRBV20-1 | SAEEVAGSEQY
TRBJ1-2 | TRBV4-1 | ASSQLFGRGYT
TRBJ2-7 | TRBV7-9 | ASSSDDGGDSYEQY
TRBJ2-2 | TRBV5-1 | ASSLVAGGLTGELF
TRBJ2-5 | TRBV2 | ASSGSPRGTQY
TRBJ2-7 | TRBV27 | AGSLFAGSIYEQY
TRBJ2-1 | TRBV10-1 | ASSDSSGRNNEQF
TRBJ2-5 | TRBV6-1 | ASSVRDSAQETQY
TRBJ1-5 | TRBV5-5 | ASSRGRRENQPQH
TRBJ2-2 | TRBV6-2/TRBV6-3 | ATEFFPGRAKIGAGELF
TRBJ2-1 | TRBV5-1 | ASKSDRESYNEQF
TRBJ2-3 | TRBV6-1 | ASSEARLRDTQY
TRBJ2-1 | TRBV5-1 | ASSLVPGLAGGSSYNEQF
TRBJ1-2 | TRBV7-9 | ASSLGGTLALDGYT
TRBJ2-3 | TRBV20-1 | SARDRERDWGTDTQY
TRBJ2-2 | TRBV9 | ASRSGTRNTGELF
TRBJ2-1 | TRBV30 | ACKYALFGQTTYNEQF
TRBJ1-5 | TRBV2 | ASSEARDRGQPQH
TRBJ2-2 | TRBV5-1 | ASQAGAANTGELF
TRBJ2-2 | TRBV4-1 | ASRPGTSGTGELF
TRBJ2-1 | TRBV10-3 | AMTSGTEGNEQF
TRBJ2-7 | TRBV24-1 | ATSDSAYEQY
TRBJ2-1 | TRBV4-2 | ASSQDPGSYNEQF
TRBJ2-5 | TRBV2 | ASSVSNGGTTQY
TRBJ2-1 | TRBV20-1 | SARPWDGRDRVGEQF
TRBJ2-5 | TRBV27 | ASSSMVGTETQY
TRBJ1-4 | TRBV12-3/TRBV12-4 | ASRLTGEVEKLF
TRBJ1-4 | TRBV5-1 | AGSPQSFTNEKLF
TRBJ2-7 | TRBV20-1 | SARYRTYEQY
TRBJ2-3 | TRBV9 | ASSEGGGPDTQY
TRBJ1-1 | TRBV29-1 | SVGVLNTEAF
TRBJ2-7 | TRBV6-1 | ASSEGVASGSYEQY